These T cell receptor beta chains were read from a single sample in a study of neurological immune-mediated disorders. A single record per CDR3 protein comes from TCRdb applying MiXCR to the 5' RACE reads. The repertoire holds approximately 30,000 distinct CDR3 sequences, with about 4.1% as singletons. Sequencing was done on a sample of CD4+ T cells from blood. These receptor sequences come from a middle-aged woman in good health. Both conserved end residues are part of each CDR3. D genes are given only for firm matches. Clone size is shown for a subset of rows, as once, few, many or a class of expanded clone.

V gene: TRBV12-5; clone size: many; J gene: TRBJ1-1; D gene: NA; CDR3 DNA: TGTGCTAGTGGGCTATCGGGCAACACTGAAGCTTTCTTT; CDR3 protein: CASGLSGNTEAFF
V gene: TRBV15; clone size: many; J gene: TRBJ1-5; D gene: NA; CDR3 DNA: TGTGCCACCAGCAGACCCGAGAGGGTCGGTCAGCCCCAGCATTTT; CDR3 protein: CATSRPERVGQPQHF
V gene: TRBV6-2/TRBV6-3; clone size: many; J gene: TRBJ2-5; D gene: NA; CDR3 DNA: TGTGCCAGCAGTCTCGGACAGCGGGACCAAGAGACCCAGTACTTC; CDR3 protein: CASSLGQRDQETQYF
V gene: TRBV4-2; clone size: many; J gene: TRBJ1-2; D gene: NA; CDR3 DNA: TGTGCCAGCAGCCAAAACTCAGGCAGGGAAGTCTATGGCTACACCTTC; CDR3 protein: CASSQNSGREVYGYTF
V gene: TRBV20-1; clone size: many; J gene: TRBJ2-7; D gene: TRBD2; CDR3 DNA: TGCAGTGCTCAGGGACTAGCGGGAGGCGAGCAGTACTTC; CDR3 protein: CSAQGLAGGEQYF
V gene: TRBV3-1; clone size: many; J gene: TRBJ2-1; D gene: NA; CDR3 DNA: TGTGCCAGCAGCCAAGTATCATCGGGATATTACAATGAGCAGTTCTTC; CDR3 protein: CASSQVSSGYYNEQFF
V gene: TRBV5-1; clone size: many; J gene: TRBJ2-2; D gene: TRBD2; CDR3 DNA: TGCGCCAGCAGCTTAGGACTAGCGGGGACCGGGGAGCTGTTTTTT; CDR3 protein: CASSLGLAGTGELFF
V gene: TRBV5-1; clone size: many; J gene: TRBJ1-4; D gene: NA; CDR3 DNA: TGCGCCAGCAGCCCGTGGGGGGGTGCTAATGAAAAACTGTTTTTT; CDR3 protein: CASSPWGGANEKLFF
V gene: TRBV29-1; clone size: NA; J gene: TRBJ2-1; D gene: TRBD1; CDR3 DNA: TGCAGCGTTATACCCTGGACAGGGGGTAACGATGAGCAGTTCTTC; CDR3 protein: CSVIPWTGGNDEQFF
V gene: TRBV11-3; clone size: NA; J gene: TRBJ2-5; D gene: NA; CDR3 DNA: TGTGCCAGCAGCTTAGGAGTCAGCTCTCAAGAGACCCAGTACTTC; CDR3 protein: CASSLGVSSQETQYF
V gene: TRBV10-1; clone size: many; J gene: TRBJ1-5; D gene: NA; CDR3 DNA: TGCGCCAGCAGTGGGGGGTCTAGGGATCAGCCCCAGCATTTT; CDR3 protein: CASSGGSRDQPQHF
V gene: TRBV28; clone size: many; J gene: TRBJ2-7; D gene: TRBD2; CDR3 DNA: TGTGCCAGCAGTTTGACGGGACTAGCGGGAGCCCACGAGCAGTACTTC; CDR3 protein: CASSLTGLAGAHEQYF
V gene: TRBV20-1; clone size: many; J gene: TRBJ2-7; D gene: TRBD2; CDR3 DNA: TGCAGTGCTTCGCCCACTAGCGGGGCCTACGAGCAGTACTTC; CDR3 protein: CSASPTSGAYEQYF
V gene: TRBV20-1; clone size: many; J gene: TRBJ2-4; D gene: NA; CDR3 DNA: TGCAGTGCTAGAGACACACAAGGTGCCAAAAACATTCAGTACTTC; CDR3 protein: CSARDTQGAKNIQYF
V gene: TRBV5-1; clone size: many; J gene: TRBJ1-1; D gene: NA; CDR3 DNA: TGCGCCAGCAGCGCGGACATCCTGAACACTGAAGCTTTCTTT; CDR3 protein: CASSADILNTEAFF
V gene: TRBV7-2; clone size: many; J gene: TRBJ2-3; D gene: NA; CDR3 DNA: TGTGCCAGCAGTGTCCTCCGGACGGGCACAGATACGCAGTATTTT; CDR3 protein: CASSVLRTGTDTQYF
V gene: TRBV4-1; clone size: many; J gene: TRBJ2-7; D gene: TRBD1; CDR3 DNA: TGCGCCAGCAGCCGAACGGACAGGGGAGGCTACGAGCAGTACTTC; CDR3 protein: CASSRTDRGGYEQYF
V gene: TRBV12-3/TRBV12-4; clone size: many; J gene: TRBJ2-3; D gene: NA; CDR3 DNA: TGTGCCAGCAGTCCGAGGGGACAAGGTGAAGATACGCAGTATTTT; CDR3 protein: CASSPRGQGEDTQYF
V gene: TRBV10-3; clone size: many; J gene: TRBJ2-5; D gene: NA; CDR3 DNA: TGTGCCATCAGTGAGTCGCGGGTCGAGACCCAGTACTTC; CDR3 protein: CAISESRVETQYF
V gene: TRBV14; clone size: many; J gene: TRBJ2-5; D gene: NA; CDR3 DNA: TGTGCCAGCAGCCAAGCAGGCGCATACCAAGAGACCCAGTACTTC; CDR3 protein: CASSQAGAYQETQYF
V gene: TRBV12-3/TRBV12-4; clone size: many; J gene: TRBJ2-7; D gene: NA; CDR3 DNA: TGTGCCAGCAGTTTTTCCTTCCGAGAGTACTACGAGCAGTACTTC; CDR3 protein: CASSFSFREYYEQYF
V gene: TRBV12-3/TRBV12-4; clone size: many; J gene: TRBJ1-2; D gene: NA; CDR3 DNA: TGTGCTACAGCCCGGGGCTATGGCTACACCTTC; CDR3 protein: CATARGYGYTF
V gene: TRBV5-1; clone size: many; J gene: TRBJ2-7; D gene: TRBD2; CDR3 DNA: TGCGCCAGCAGACCAAGCGGGGGGGAGACCTACGAGCAGTACTTC; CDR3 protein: CASRPSGGETYEQYF
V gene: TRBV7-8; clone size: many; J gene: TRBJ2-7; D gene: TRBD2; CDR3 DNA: TGTGCCAGCAGCTTAGACCTTTCGAGGGAGGGCCGACCCATCTACGAGCAGTACTTC; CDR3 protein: CASSLDLSREGRPIYEQYF
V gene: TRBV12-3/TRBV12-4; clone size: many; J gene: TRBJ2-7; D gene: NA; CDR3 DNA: TGTGCCAGCAGTTCTGGCAGGGGAGCGCACGAGCAGTACTTC; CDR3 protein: CASSSGRGAHEQYF
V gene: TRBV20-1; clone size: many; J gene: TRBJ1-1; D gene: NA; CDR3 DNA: TGCAGTGCTAGCCCCTGGGACCGAGCTTTCTTT; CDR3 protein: CSASPWDRAFF
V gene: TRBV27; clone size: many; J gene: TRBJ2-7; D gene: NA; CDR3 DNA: TGTGCCAGCAGTCTTAACCCAGCCTCTAGCTCCTACGAGCAGTACTTC; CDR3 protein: CASSLNPASSSYEQYF